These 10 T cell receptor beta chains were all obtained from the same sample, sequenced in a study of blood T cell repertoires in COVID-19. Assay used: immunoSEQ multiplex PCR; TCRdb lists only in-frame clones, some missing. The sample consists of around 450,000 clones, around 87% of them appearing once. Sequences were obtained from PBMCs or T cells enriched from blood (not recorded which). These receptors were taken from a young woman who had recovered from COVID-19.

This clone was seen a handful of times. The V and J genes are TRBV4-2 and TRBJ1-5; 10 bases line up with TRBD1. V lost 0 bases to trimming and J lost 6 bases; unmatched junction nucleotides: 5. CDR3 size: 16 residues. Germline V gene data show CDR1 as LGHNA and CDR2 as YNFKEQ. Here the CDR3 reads CASSQDPWDRGQPQHF. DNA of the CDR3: TGTGCCAGCAGCCAAGATCCCTGGGACAGGGGTCAGCCCCAGCATTTT.

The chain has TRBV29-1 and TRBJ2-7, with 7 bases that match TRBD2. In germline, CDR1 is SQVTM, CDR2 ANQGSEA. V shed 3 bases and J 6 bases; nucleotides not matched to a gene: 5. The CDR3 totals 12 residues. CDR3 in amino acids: CSVDGGGREQYF. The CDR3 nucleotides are TGCAGCGTTGATGGGGGGGGACGCGAGCAGTACTTC.

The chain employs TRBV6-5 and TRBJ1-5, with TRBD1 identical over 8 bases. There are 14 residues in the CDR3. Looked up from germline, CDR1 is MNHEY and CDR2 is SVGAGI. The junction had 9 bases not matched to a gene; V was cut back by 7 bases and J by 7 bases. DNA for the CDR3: TGTGCCAGCAACCTCGGACAGGGCGGACAGCCCCAGCATTTT. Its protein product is CASNLGQGGQPQHF.

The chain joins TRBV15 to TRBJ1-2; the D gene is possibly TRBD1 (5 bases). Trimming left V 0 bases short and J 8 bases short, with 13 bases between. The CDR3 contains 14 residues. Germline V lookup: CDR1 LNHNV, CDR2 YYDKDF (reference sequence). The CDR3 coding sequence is TGTGCCACCAGCAGAGATCGGGGAGGGGTCGGCTACACCTTC. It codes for CATSRDRGGVGYTF.

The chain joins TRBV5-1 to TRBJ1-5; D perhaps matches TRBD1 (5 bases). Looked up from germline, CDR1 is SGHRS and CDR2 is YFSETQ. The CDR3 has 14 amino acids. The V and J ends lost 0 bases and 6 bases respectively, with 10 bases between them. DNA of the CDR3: TGCGCCAGCAGCTTGGTTCAGGGTGGTCAGCCCCAGCATTTT. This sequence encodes CASSLVQGGQPQHF.

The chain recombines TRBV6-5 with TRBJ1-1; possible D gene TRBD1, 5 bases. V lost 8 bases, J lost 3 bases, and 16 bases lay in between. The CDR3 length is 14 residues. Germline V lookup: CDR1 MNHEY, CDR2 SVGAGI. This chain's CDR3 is CASGGVVGDTEAFF. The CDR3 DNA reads TGTGCCAGCGGGGGGGTAGTTGGGGACACTGAAGCTTTCTTT.

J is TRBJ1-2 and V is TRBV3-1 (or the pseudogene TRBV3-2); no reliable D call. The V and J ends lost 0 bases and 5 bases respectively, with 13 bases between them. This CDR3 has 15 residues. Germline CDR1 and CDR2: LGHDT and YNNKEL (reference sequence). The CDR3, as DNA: TGTGCCAGCAGCCAAGATTTAGGAGCCTTATATGGCTACACCTTC. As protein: CASSQDLGALYGYTF.

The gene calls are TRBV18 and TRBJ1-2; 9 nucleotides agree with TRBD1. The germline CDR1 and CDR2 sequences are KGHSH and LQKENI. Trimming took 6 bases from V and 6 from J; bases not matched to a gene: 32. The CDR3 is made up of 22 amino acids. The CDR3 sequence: CASSHLAWGQKTFDRGFNGYTF. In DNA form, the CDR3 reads TGTGCCAGCTCTCACTTAGCATGGGGGCAAAAGACTTTCGACAGGGGGTTCAATGGCTACACCTTC.

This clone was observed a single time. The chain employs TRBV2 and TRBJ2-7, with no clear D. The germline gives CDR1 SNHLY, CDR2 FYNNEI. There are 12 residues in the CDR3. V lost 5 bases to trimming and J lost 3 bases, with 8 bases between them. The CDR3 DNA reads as TGTGCCAGCAGTATAGAAAACTACGAGCAGTACTTC. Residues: CASSIENYEQYF. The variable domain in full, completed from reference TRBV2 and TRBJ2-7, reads EPEVTQTPSHQVTQMGQEVILRCVPISNHLYFYWYRQILGQKVEFLVSFYNNEISEKSEIFDDQFSVERPDGSNFTLKIRSTKLEDSAMYFCASSIENYEQYFGPGTRLTVT.

This CDR3 reads CASSMSQGVAYEQYF. CDR3 coding DNA: TGTGCCAGTAGTATGAGCCAGGGGGTGGCCTACGAGCAGTACTTC. The rearrangement links TRBV19 to TRBJ2-7; 7 positions match TRBD1. The germline V gene encodes CDR1 LNHDA and CDR2 SQIVND (reference sequence). The junction had 7 bases not matched to a gene; V was cut back by 3 bases and J by 2 bases. There are 15 residues in the CDR3.